This is a list of T cell receptor beta chains from one sample in a study of T cell responses to AZD1222 COVID-19 vaccine. The assay was immunoSEQ multiplex PCR, and TCRdb's table has in-frame clones only and misses some. The sample includes 150,000 to 200,000 clones, approximately 91% seen only once; the top ten take roughly 5%. This specimen consisted of peripheral blood, obtained on day 0 of AZD1222 vaccination. All receptors come from an adult in good health. Each CDR3 is given with its conserved first and last residue. D genes are given only for firm matches. Clone size is stated in some rows and not others, as once, few, many or a class when expanded.

length: 13
size: -
V: TRBV28
J: TRBJ1-2
D: -
CDR3: CASSLSIVYGYTF
DNA: TGTGCCAGCAGTTTATCGATAGTCTATGGCTACACCTTC

length: 16
size: -
V: TRBV10-3
J: TRBJ2-7
D: TRBD2
CDR3: CAISERTSGSRREQYF
DNA: TGTGCCATCAGTGAAAGGACTAGCGGGAGTCGGAGGGAGCAGTACTTC

length: 11
size: -
V: TRBV2
J: TRBJ1-1
D: -
CDR3: CASRGKTEAFF
DNA: TGTGCCAGCAGGGGTAAAACTGAAGCTTTCTTT

length: 12
size: -
V: TRBV5-1
J: TRBJ1-2
D: -
CDR3: CASSSDQYGYTF
DNA: TGCGCCAGCAGCTCCGACCAATATGGCTACACCTTC

length: 16
size: few
V: TRBV25-1
J: TRBJ2-7
D: TRBD1
CDR3: CASSERGQGASYEQYF
DNA: TGTGCCAGCAGTGAAAGGGGACAGGGGGCCTCCTACGAGCAGTACTTC

length: 13
size: -
V: TRBV29-1
J: TRBJ1-2
D: -
CDR3: CSAPGEGFYGYTF
DNA: TGCAGCGCCCCGGGGGAGGGGTTCTATGGCTACACCTTC

length: 13
size: few
V: TRBV14
J: TRBJ2-7
D: -
CDR3: CASSRYRDYEQYF
DNA: TGTGCCAGCAGCCGGTACAGGGACTACGAGCAGTACTTC

length: 12
size: -
V: TRBV11-2
J: TRBJ2-1
D: -
CDR3: CASSPQGNEQFF
DNA: TGTGCCAGCAGCCCACAGGGAAATGAGCAGTTCTTC

length: 15
size: -
V: TRBV7-2
J: TRBJ2-7
D: TRBD2
CDR3: CASSLRVGSGNEQYF
DNA: TGTGCCAGCAGCTTAAGGGTGGGTAGCGGGAACGAGCAGTACTTC

length: 15
size: -
V: TRBV5-6
J: TRBJ2-3
D: -
CDR3: CASTLNGGPTDTQYF
DNA: TGTGCCAGCACCCTGAACGGAGGGCCCACAGATACGCAGTATTTT

length: 15
size: -
V: TRBV9
J: TRBJ2-3
D: -
CDR3: CASSVERQLTDTQYF
DNA: TGTGCCAGCAGCGTAGAACGGCAGCTCACAGATACGCAGTATTTT

length: 16
size: -
V: TRBV11-2
J: TRBJ2-7
D: TRBD1
CDR3: CASSPKGQGLSYEQYF
DNA: TGTGCCAGCAGCCCTAAAGGACAGGGACTCTCCTACGAGCAGTACTTC

length: 14
size: -
V: TRBV7-2
J: TRBJ2-1
D: -
CDR3: CASRPWSSYNEQFF
DNA: TGTGCCAGCCGGCCTTGGAGCTCCTACAATGAGCAGTTCTTC

length: 17
size: -
V: TRBV4-1
J: TRBJ2-7
D: TRBD2
CDR3: CASSQGASGGLSYEQYF
DNA: TGCGCCAGCAGCCAAGGGGCCAGCGGGGGGCTCTCCTACGAGCAGTACTTC

length: 14
size: -
V: TRBV27
J: TRBJ1-5
D: -
CDR3: CASSKRGVNQPQHF
DNA: TGTGCCAGCAGCAAAAGGGGGGTCAATCAGCCCCAGCATTTT

length: 16
size: -
V: TRBV5-4
J: TRBJ2-2
D: TRBD2
CDR3: CASSASGGAATGELFF
DNA: TGTGCCAGCAGCGCTAGCGGGGGGGCCGCCACCGGGGAGCTGTTTTTT

length: 18
size: -
V: TRBV9
J: TRBJ1-1
D: TRBD1
CDR3: CASSVGGWTGDHGTEAFF
DNA: TGTGCCAGCAGCGTAGGTGGGTGGACAGGGGATCATGGGACTGAAGCTTTCTTT

length: 17
size: -
V: TRBV28
J: TRBJ2-2
D: -
CDR3: CATSMGSHNQNTGELFF
DNA: TGTGCCACCAGTATGGGCAGCCACAACCAGAACACCGGGGAGCTGTTTTTT

length: 12
size: -
V: TRBV6-2/TRBV6-3
J: TRBJ2-7
D: -
CDR3: CASSWRFYEQYF
DNA: TGTGCCAGCAGTTGGCGGTTCTACGAGCAGTACTTC

length: 15
size: -
V: TRBV2
J: TRBJ2-2
D: -
CDR3: CASSSRPTNTGELFF
DNA: TGTGCCAGCAGTTCGAGGCCTACGAACACCGGGGAGCTGTTTTTT

length: 13
size: -
V: TRBV28
J: TRBJ1-2
D: -
CDR3: CASSREGHLGYTF
DNA: TGTGCCAGCAGTCGAGAGGGCCACCTGGGCTACACCTTC

length: 12
size: -
V: TRBV9
J: TRBJ1-6
D: -
CDR3: CASSVVGSPLHF
DNA: TGTGCCAGCAGCGTAGTCGGGTCACCCCTCCACTTT

length: 13
size: few
V: TRBV11-2
J: TRBJ1-2
D: TRBD1
CDR3: CASSADRVSGYTF
DNA: TGTGCCAGCAGCGCGGACAGGGTCTCCGGCTACACCTTC

length: 15
size: -
V: TRBV4-1
J: TRBJ1-2
D: -
CDR3: CASSQQPGEALGYTF
DNA: TGCGCCAGCAGCCAGCAACCGGGAGAAGCCCTCGGCTACACCTTC

length: 13
size: -
V: TRBV2
J: TRBJ1-6
D: -
CDR3: CASSPGTSSPLHF
DNA: TGTGCCAGCAGCCCCGGGACGAGTTCACCCCTCCACTTT

length: 15
size: once
V: TRBV7-3
J: TRBJ2-3
D: -
CDR3: CASSPLGRSTDTQYF
DNA: TGTGCCAGCAGCCCCCTCGGGCGAAGCACAGATACGCAGTATTTT

length: 15
size: -
V: TRBV19
J: TRBJ2-7
D: -
CDR3: CASSTRTSFGYEQYF
DNA: TGTGCCAGTAGTACCCGGACCTCATTTGGCTACGAGCAGTACTTC

length: 16
size: -
V: TRBV2
J: TRBJ1-1
D: TRBD1
CDR3: CASSGAGGVMNTEAFF
DNA: TGTGCCAGCAGTGGGGCAGGGGGTGTCATGAACACTGAAGCTTTCTTT

length: 15
size: -
V: TRBV21-1
J: TRBJ1-5
D: -
CDR3: CASSSDRKSNQPQHF
DNA: TGTGCCAGCAGCTCCGACAGGAAGAGCAATCAGCCCCAGCATTTT

length: 15
size: -
V: TRBV5-6
J: TRBJ1-2
D: -
CDR3: CASSLERTHNYGYTF
DNA: TGTGCCAGCAGCTTGGAGAGGACCCACAACTATGGCTACACCTTC

length: 12
size: -
V: TRBV5-6
J: TRBJ1-1
D: -
CDR3: CASSLGWTEAFF
DNA: TGTGCCAGCAGCTTGGGATGGACTGAAGCTTTCTTT

length: 15
size: -
V: TRBV19
J: TRBJ2-7
D: TRBD1
CDR3: CASSIATGTDYEQYF
DNA: TGTGCCAGTAGTATAGCAACCGGGACAGACTACGAGCAGTACTTC

length: 13
size: few
V: TRBV5-4
J: TRBJ2-5
D: -
CDR3: CASSLRGAETQYF
DNA: TGTGCCAGCAGCTTGCGGGGGGCAGAGACCCAGTACTTC

length: 15
size: -
V: TRBV6-4
J: TRBJ1-5
D: -
CDR3: CASKNGRYSNQPQHF
DNA: TGTGCCAGCAAAAACGGCCGATATAGCAATCAGCCCCAGCATTTT

length: 15
size: once
V: TRBV10-3
J: TRBJ2-3
D: -
CDR3: CAIRRRTASTDTQYF
DNA: TGTGCCATCAGACGGAGGACAGCTAGCACAGATACGCAGTATTTT

length: 15
size: -
V: TRBV7-2
J: TRBJ2-7
D: TRBD2
CDR3: CASSSPGLYIYEQYF
DNA: TGTGCCAGCAGCTCCCCGGGACTATACATCTACGAGCAGTACTTC

length: 16
size: -
V: TRBV4-2
J: TRBJ2-3
D: TRBD1
CDR3: CASSQMTGGQADTQYF
DNA: TGTGCCAGCAGCCAAATGACAGGGGGTCAGGCAGATACGCAGTATTTT

length: 15
size: -
V: TRBV7-9
J: TRBJ1-1
D: TRBD1
CDR3: CASSPRGQMNTEAFF
DNA: TGTGCCAGCAGCCCAAGGGGGCAAATGAACACTGAAGCTTTCTTT

length: 16
size: -
V: TRBV7-6
J: TRBJ2-1
D: -
CDR3: CASSRSGPSPYNEQFF
DNA: TGTGCCAGCAGCCGCTCCGGTCCTTCCCCCTACAATGAGCAGTTCTTC

length: 19
size: -
V: TRBV7-2
J: TRBJ2-2
D: -
CDR3: CASSFGQVYGHQNTGELFF
DNA: TGTGCCAGCAGTTTCGGTCAAGTTTACGGACATCAGAACACCGGGGAGCTGTTTTTT

length: 12
size: -
V: TRBV20-1
J: TRBJ2-7
D: -
CDR3: CSASLEGYEQYF
DNA: TGCAGTGCTAGTCTTGAGGGTTACGAGCAGTACTTC

length: 14
size: -
V: TRBV30
J: TRBJ2-1
D: -
CDR3: CAWSRGTLGDEQFF
DNA: TGTGCCTGGAGCCGGGGGACCCTGGGCGATGAGCAGTTCTTC

length: 16
size: -
V: TRBV19
J: TRBJ2-2
D: -
CDR3: CASSIGSRTNTGELFF
DNA: TGTGCCAGTAGTATCGGGTCCAGGACGAACACCGGGGAGCTGTTTTTT

length: 16
size: -
V: TRBV4-2
J: TRBJ1-1
D: -
CDR3: CASSQGFEGVNTEAFF
DNA: TGTGCCAGCAGCCAAGGGTTCGAAGGAGTGAACACTGAAGCTTTCTTT

length: 11
size: -
V: TRBV30
J: TRBJ1-1
D: -
CDR3: CAWKRGAEAFF
DNA: TGTGCCTGGAAGAGGGGCGCTGAAGCTTTCTTT

length: 18
size: -
V: TRBV6-4
J: TRBJ2-6
D: TRBD1
CDR3: CASSDSGQGSSGANVLTF
DNA: TGTGCCAGCAGTGACTCGGGACAGGGGAGCTCTGGGGCCAACGTCCTGACTTTC

length: 12
size: -
V: TRBV19
J: TRBJ2-7
D: TRBD1
CDR3: CASRTGAGEQYF
DNA: TGTGCCAGTAGGACAGGGGCGGGCGAGCAGTACTTC

length: 15
size: -
V: TRBV28
J: TRBJ2-5
D: -
CDR3: CASSSSADVGETQYF
DNA: TGTGCCAGCAGTTCGTCTGCTGACGTGGGGGAGACCCAGTACTTC

length: 17
size: once
V: TRBV5-4
J: TRBJ1-4
D: -
CDR3: CASSLAPPGQANEKLFF
DNA: TGTGCCAGCAGCTTGGCGCCCCCGGGACAAGCAAATGAAAAACTGTTTTTT

length: 14
size: -
V: TRBV9
J: TRBJ1-2
D: -
CDR3: CASSVESRGYGYTF
DNA: TGTGCCAGCAGCGTAGAATCAAGGGGCTATGGCTACACCTTC

length: 14
size: -
V: TRBV10-3
J: TRBJ2-2
D: -
CDR3: CAHTPGAQTGELFF
DNA: TGTGCCCATACCCCGGGGGCGCAGACCGGGGAGCTGTTTTTT

length: 12
size: -
V: TRBV2
J: TRBJ2-1
D: TRBD2
CDR3: CASIGLVNEQFF
DNA: TGTGCCAGCATAGGACTAGTAAATGAGCAGTTCTTC

length: 13
size: -
V: TRBV28
J: TRBJ1-1
D: -
CDR3: CASTWGGSTEAFF
DNA: TGTGCCAGCACCTGGGGGGGGAGCACTGAAGCTTTCTTT

length: 15
size: -
V: TRBV7-2
J: TRBJ1-5
D: -
CDR3: CASSLKVGINQPQHF
DNA: TGTGCCAGCAGCTTAAAGGTGGGGATCAATCAGCCCCAGCATTTT

length: 15
size: -
V: TRBV12-2
J: TRBJ2-7
D: -
CDR3: CASRLWRTRTYEQYF
DNA: TGTGCAAGTCGCTTATGGAGGACTCGTACCTACGAGCAGTACTTC

length: 15
size: -
V: TRBV7-8
J: TRBJ1-1
D: -
CDR3: CASFPTGQLNTEAFF
DNA: TGTGCCTCCTTCCCCACGGGACAATTGAACACTGAAGCTTTCTTT

length: 16
size: -
V: TRBV21-1
J: TRBJ1-5
D: -
CDR3: CASSIMGRLMNQPQHF
DNA: TGTGCCAGCAGCATCATGGGCAGGTTAATGAATCAGCCCCAGCATTTT

length: 15
size: -
V: TRBV15
J: TRBJ2-1
D: -
CDR3: CATSRAGMGYNEQFF
DNA: TGTGCCACCAGCAGAGCTGGGATGGGGTACAATGAGCAGTTCTTC

length: 15
size: -
V: TRBV19
J: TRBJ1-4
D: TRBD1
CDR3: CASSNRQGGGEKLFF
DNA: TGTGCCAGTAGTAACCGACAGGGAGGAGGTGAAAAACTGTTTTTT

length: 13
size: -
V: TRBV29-1
J: TRBJ1-1
D: -
CDR3: CSVTAIRDTEAFF
DNA: TGCAGCGTTACAGCGATCCGGGACACTGAAGCTTTCTTT